This entry lists 21 T cell receptor beta chains sequenced from one sample in a study of blood T cell repertoires in COVID-19. Some clones are missing from TCRdb's copy, which holds only in-frame ones; the method was immunoSEQ multiplex PCR. The profile shows approximately 120,000 clones, roughly 85% of them singletons. The sequencing sample was made of peripheral blood. These receptors originate from a woman aged 55-69 years with acute or convalescent COVID-19.

V usage is TRBV24-1 and J usage is TRBJ2-1; D possibly corresponds to TRBD1 (6 bases). The V gene's germline CDR1 is KGHDR and CDR2 SFDVKD. This CDR3 is 16 amino acids long. Between the trimmed V and J ends, which lost 1 base and 8 bases, there was a span of 17 bases. This CDR3 is CATSDLGVGKGDEQFF. The CDR3 coding sequence is TGTGCCACCAGTGATTTAGGGGTGGGAAAGGGGGATGAGCAGTTCTTC.

J is TRBJ1-3 and V is TRBV28; D uncertain. Deletions cut 8 bases from V and 0 bases from J, with 14 bases between. CDR1 is MDHEN and CDR2 is SYDVKM in the germline V gene. This CDR3 region has 15 residues. The CDR3 DNA reads as TGTGCCAGCCGAACCGACGGAGGCTCTGGAAACACCATATATTTT. Protein: CASRTDGGSGNTIYF.

The chain uses TRBV6-2 or TRBV6-3 and TRBJ2-7; 13 bases align to TRBD2. Germline-derived CDR1 and CDR2 are MNHEY and SVGEGT. The ends lost 6 bases at V and 2 bases at J; junction bases unmatched: 7. The CDR3 spans 16 residues. The CDR3, as DNA: TGTGCCAGCAGCCAAAGGACTAGCGGGGGACCCTACGAGCAGTACTTC. Its translation: CASSQRTSGGPYEQYF.

A few counts support this clone. V usage is TRBV5-5 and J usage is TRBJ1-4, with a possible D match to TRBD1 (5 bases). Germline loops: CDR1 SGHKS, CDR2 YYEKEE (reference sequence). CDR3 length: 14 amino acids. The V end was cut by 4 bases, the J end by 4 bases, with 11 bases between. CDR3 region: CASSGGTVNEKLFF. DNA for the CDR3: TGTGCCAGCAGCGGCGGGACGGTTAATGAAAAACTGTTTTTT.

The rearrangement links TRBV5-1 to TRBJ2-2; possibly TRBD1 for D (6 bases). CDR3 length: 15 residues. V lost 0 bases to trimming and J lost 4 bases, with 10 bases between them. Germline V gene data show CDR1 as SGHRS and CDR2 as YFSETQ. The CDR3 DNA is TGCGCCAGCAGCTTGGACAGGGTGGCCACCGGGGAGCTGTTTTTT. Translated: CASSLDRVATGELFF.

The CDR3 region is CASSLQGASTEAFF. CDR3 coding DNA: TGTGCCAGCAGCCTACAGGGGGCTAGCACTGAAGCTTTCTTT. This chain links TRBV7-9 with TRBJ1-1, with 9 bases matching TRBD1. The CDR3 has 14 amino acids. With V trimmed by 5 bases and J by 4 bases, 5 bases remained unmatched. The germline V gene encodes CDR1 SEHNR and CDR2 FQNEAQ (reference sequence).

V is TRBV5-1 and J is TRBJ1-5; D uncertain. This CDR3 has 13 amino acids. Trimming removed 1 base at V and 6 bases at J, with 8 bases between. Germline CDR1 reads SGHRS; CDR2 reads YFSETQ. CDR3 sequence (DNA): TGCGCCAGCAGCTTGAGCCCCCGTCAGCCCCAGCATTTT. It yields the protein CASSLSPRQPQHF.

The chain uses TRBV29-1 and TRBJ1-2; D is undetermined. The CDR3 has 14 residues. Germline-derived CDR1 and CDR2 are SQVTM and ANQGSEA. The V end lost 7 bases, the J end lost 4 bases, and 19 bases lay between the germline ends. CDR3 sequence (DNA): TGCAGCGACGGAGGACTCACGCGAACCTATGGCTACACCTTC. Amino acids: CSDGGLTRTYGYTF. Full variable domain (missing parts from reference TRBV29-1 and TRBJ1-2): SAVISQKPSRDICQRGTSLTIQCQVDSQVTMMFWYRQQPGQSLTLIATANQGSEATYESGFVIDKFPISRPNLTFSTLTVSNMSPEDSSIYLCSDGGLTRTYGYTFGSGTRLTVV.

This clone has just one count. The chain employs TRBV29-1 and TRBJ1-2; D is undetermined. CDR1 is SQVTM and CDR2 is ANQGSEA in the germline V gene. Trimming stripped 6 bases from V and 8 bases from J, with 13 bases between. The CDR3 is 11 amino acids. The CDR3 sequence: CSVVGIGGYTF. The CDR3 region has the DNA TGCAGCGTAGTCGGGATAGGCGGCTACACCTTC.

This clone was seen just once. CDR3 protein: CASSPGQGMSDEQFF. CDR3 in DNA: TGTGCCAGCAGCCCGGGACAGGGTATGTCAGATGAGCAGTTCTTC. The chain recombines TRBV11-3 with TRBJ2-1; 9 nucleotides align to TRBD1. The V and J ends lost 5 bases and 8 bases, in that order; junction bases with no gene match: 10. Germline assignment: CDR1 SGHNT and CDR2 YENEEA. The CDR3 extends over 15 amino acids.

CDR3 region: CASSPGTPYGYTF. DNA of the CDR3: TGTGCCAGCAGCCCCGGGACACCTTATGGCTACACCTTC. The chain couples TRBV9 to TRBJ1-2, with a weak D call TRBD1 (6 bases). The CDR3 consists of 13 residues. V shed 4 bases and J shed 5 bases, with 12 bases lying between them. The germline CDR1 and CDR2 sequences are SGDLS and YYNGEE.

The chain has TRBV28 and TRBJ1-1; no firm D call. The germline CDR1 and CDR2 sequences are MDHEN and SYDVKM. Trimming cost V 3 bases and J 6 bases, with 8 bases left between them. CDR3 length: 12 amino acids. In DNA, the CDR3 is TGTGCCAGCAGTTTGCCAGGCCCTGAAGCTTTCTTT. This sequence encodes CASSLPGPEAFF.

Regarding this clone: The junction and the germline gene differ at one end; a read error may be behind it. The rearrangement links TRBV7-2 to TRBJ2-7; the match to TRBD2 covers 10 bases. The CDR3 spans 14 residues. Per germline, CDR1 SGHTA and CDR2 FQGNSA. CDR3 bases: TGTGCCAGCAGCCTAGCGGGAGTGCACCACGAGCAGTACTTC. This codes for CASSLAGVHHEQYF. Using reference TRBV7-2 and TRBJ2-7 for the parts outside the CDR3, the full variable domain is GAGVSQSPSNKVTEKGKDVELRCDPISGHTALYWYRQSLGQGLEFLIYFQGNSAPDKSGLPSDRFSAERTGGSVSTLTIQRTQQEDSAVYLCASSLAGVHHEQYFGPGTRLTVT.

This clone was picked up one time. The chain couples TRBV7-8 to TRBJ1-5; D is unclear. There are 14 residues in the CDR3. Germline values: CDR1 SGHVS, CDR2 FQNEAQ. V lost 4 bases and J 5 bases, leaving 12 bases between the germline ends. The CDR3 loop reads CASSSAARDQPQHF. DNA for the CDR3: TGTGCCAGCAGCTCAGCGGCCCGGGATCAGCCCCAGCATTTT.

V is TRBV5-4 and J is TRBJ1-2, with TRBD1 as a possible D gene (6 bases). With 0 bases removed from V and 4 bases from J, the gap between germline ends came to 13 bases. Germline CDR1 and CDR2: SGHNT and YYREEE (reference sequence). The length of the CDR3 is 15 residues. CDR3 loop: CASSLVTGPGYGYTF. CDR3 sequence (DNA): TGTGCCAGCAGCTTGGTCACAGGGCCGGGCTATGGCTACACCTTC.

This clone was seen only once. This sequence joins TRBV6-5 and TRBJ2-7, with 9 bases fitting TRBD2. From germline, CDR1 is MNHEY and CDR2 SVGAGI. V shed 6 bases, J shed 3 bases, and the junction held 3 bases outside the gene matches. CDR3 length equals 13 residues. CDR3 nucleotide sequence: TGTGCCAGCAGGCGGGGGGGCCTCTACGAGCAGTACTTC. This encodes CASRRGGLYEQYF.

This chain connects TRBV4-3 to TRBJ1-2; possibly TRBD1 for D (5 bases). Germline assignment: CDR1 LGHNA and CDR2 YSLEER. Trimming left V 4 bases short and J 4 bases short, with 19 bases between. This CDR3 spans 16 amino acids. CDR3 in amino acids: CASSPGERRGGYGYTF. CDR3 in DNA: TGCGCCAGCAGCCCCGGGGAGCGACGCGGGGGCTATGGCTACACCTTC.

V usage is TRBV16 and J usage is TRBJ2-4; TRBD2 matches 8 bases. The CDR3 contains 16 residues. Per germline, CDR1 KGHSY and CDR2 FQNENV. The junction had 8 bases not matched to a gene; V was cut back by 0 bases and J by 7 bases. The CDR3 loop is CASSQSFGRVENIQYF. For the CDR3, the DNA is TGTGCCAGCAGCCAATCGTTCGGGAGGGTTGAGAACATTCAGTACTTC.

The rearrangement uses TRBV5-1 and TRBJ2-7, with 7 nucleotides matching TRBD1. In germline, CDR1 is SGHRS, CDR2 YFSETQ. V lost 1 base, J lost 7 bases, and 14 bases stayed unmatched. The CDR3 runs 16 residues. In DNA, the CDR3 is TGCGCCAGCAGCTTGTCCCGAACAGGGGTCATGGCGGAGCAGTACTTC. This gives the protein CASSLSRTGVMAEQYF.

The chain couples TRBV5-5 to TRBJ1-1; D not resolved. CDR1 is SGHKS, CDR2 YYEKEE, per germline (reference sequence). The CDR3 has 13 residues. Trimming removed 2 bases at V and 5 bases at J, with 10 bases between. The CDR3 sequence is CASSFNSRTEAFF. CDR3 in DNA: TGTGCCAGCAGCTTTAACAGTAGGACTGAAGCTTTCTTT.

J is TRBJ2-7 and V is TRBV28; no reliable D call. Deletions cut 2 bases from V and 4 bases from J, with 6 bases between. CDR1 MDHEN and CDR2 SYDVKM come from the germline V gene. The length of the CDR3 is 12 residues. The CDR3: CASSLPPYEQYF. The CDR3 DNA reads TGTGCCAGCAGTTTACCCCCATACGAGCAGTACTTC.